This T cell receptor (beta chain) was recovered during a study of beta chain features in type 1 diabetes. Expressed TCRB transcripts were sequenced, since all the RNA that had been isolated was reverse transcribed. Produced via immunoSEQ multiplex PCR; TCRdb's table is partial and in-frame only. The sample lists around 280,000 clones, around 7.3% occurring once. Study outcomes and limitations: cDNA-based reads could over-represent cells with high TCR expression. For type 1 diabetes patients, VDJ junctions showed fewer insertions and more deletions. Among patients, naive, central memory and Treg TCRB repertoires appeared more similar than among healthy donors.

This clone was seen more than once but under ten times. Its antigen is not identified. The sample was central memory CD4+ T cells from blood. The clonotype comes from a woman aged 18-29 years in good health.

The chain's CDR3 is CASSLRGLEAFF. The CDR3 DNA sequence: TGCGCCAGCAGCTTAAGAGGGTTGGAAGCTTTCTTT. The gene calls are TRBV5-1 and TRBJ1-1, with D unclear. CDR1 is SGHRS and CDR2 is YFSETQ in the germline V gene. Deletions cut 2 bases from V and 8 bases from J, with 10 bases between. The CDR3 is 12 amino acids.